A selection of T cell receptor beta chains follows, all from one sample in a study of blood T cell repertoires in COVID-19. TCRdb's copy holds only in-frame clones and misses some; the assay was immunoSEQ multiplex PCR. The sample consists of fewer than 300,000 clones, just over 90% of them appearing once. Sample: peripheral blood. All receptors come from a woman aged 25 to 45 with COVID-19, enrolled during active disease. The CDR3 runs from the conserved cysteine through the conserved F or W. A D gene is named only where the DNA matches it firmly. For some rows the clone size is stated as once, few or many, or as a class when expanded; others skip it.

clone_size,v_call,d_call,j_call,cdr3_nt,cdr3_aa
NA,TRBV7-9,NA,TRBJ1-4,TGTGCCAGCAGCCCCCGGTGGGCGGGGCAAACTAATGAAAAACTGTTTTTT,CASSPRWAGQTNEKLFF
NA,TRBV5-5,TRBD1,TRBJ1-4,TGTGCCAGCAGCTCAAACACACAGGGGCAAAAACTGTTTTTT,CASSSNTQGQKLFF
NA,TRBV6-5,TRBD1,TRBJ1-2,TGTGCCAGCAGTAGTTGGACAGGGGGGTATGGCTACACCTTC,CASSSWTGGYGYTF
NA,TRBV30,NA,TRBJ1-6,TGTGCCTGGAGCTACAGGGAATCACCCCTCCACTTT,CAWSYRESPLHF
NA,TRBV18,NA,TRBJ1-4,TGTGCCAGCTCACCCCCGGGGGGAAATGAAAAACTGTTTTTT,CASSPPGGNEKLFF
NA,TRBV19,NA,TRBJ2-5,TGTGCCAGTAGTATAGATAACGGAGAGACCCAGTACTTC,CASSIDNGETQYF
NA,TRBV10-1,NA,TRBJ2-3,TGCGCCAGCATCTGCGCGGAGGGGTGTTCGGGCACAGATACGCAGTATTTT,CASICAEGCSGTDTQYF
NA,TRBV14,TRBD2,TRBJ2-2,TGTGCCAGCAGCCCGAGAAGCGGGAGTAACACCGGGGAGCTGTTTTTT,CASSPRSGSNTGELFF
NA,TRBV19,TRBD2,TRBJ2-1,TGTGCCAGTTCCGGGACTAGCGGGAGGGTCAATGAGCAGTTCTTC,CASSGTSGRVNEQFF
NA,TRBV18,TRBD1,TRBJ2-2,TGTGCCAGCTCACCGGACAGGGGACTCACCGGGGAGCTGTTTTTT,CASSPDRGLTGELFF
NA,TRBV30,NA,TRBJ1-6,TGTGCCTGGAGTGTATTCGGTGATTCACCCCTCCACTTT,CAWSVFGDSPLHF
NA,TRBV5-1,TRBD2,TRBJ2-7,TGCGCCAGCAGCCTTGCATGGGGAGGGACCTACGAGCAGTACTTC,CASSLAWGGTYEQYF
NA,TRBV3-1/TRBV3-2,NA,TRBJ1-5,TGTGCCAGCAGCCACTCCGGGATTCTAGGGTCCCAGCATTTT,CASSHSGILGSQHF
NA,TRBV5-1,TRBD1,TRBJ2-7,TGCGCCAGCAGCTTGGAGGACAGGGCAACCGAGCAGTACTTC,CASSLEDRATEQYF
NA,TRBV5-4,TRBD1,TRBJ2-2,TGTGCCAGCAGGACTCGGACAGGGGACACCGGGGAGCTGTTTTTT,CASRTRTGDTGELFF
NA,TRBV11-2,NA,TRBJ1-1,TGTGCCAGCAGCCCTCGAGGGAACACTGAAGCTTTCTTT,CASSPRGNTEAFF
NA,TRBV14,TRBD1,TRBJ1-3,TGTGCCAGCAGGCGGACAGGGATTTTAAACACCATATATTTT,CASRRTGILNTIYF
NA,TRBV7-9,NA,TRBJ1-1,TGTGCCAGCAGCCCGTTTGACGGGGGGCGAGGCACTGAAGCTTTCTTT,CASSPFDGGRGTEAFF
NA,TRBV2,NA,TRBJ2-7,TGTGCCAGCAGTAAAGACAGGTACGAGCAGTACTTC,CASSKDRYEQYF
NA,TRBV25-1,TRBD1,TRBJ1-2,TGTGCCAGCACCACCCGACAGGGGGCCTACACCTTC,CASTTRQGAYTF
NA,TRBV5-5,TRBD1,TRBJ1-1,TGTGCCAGCAGACCTGGACAGGGGGCGGGAACTGAAGCTTTCTTT,CASRPGQGAGTEAFF
NA,TRBV18,TRBD1,TRBJ1-1,TGTGCCAGCTCACCTCTTCGGACAGGGCGTACTGAAGCTTTCTTT,CASSPLRTGRTEAFF
NA,TRBV15,TRBD1,TRBJ2-3,TGTGCCACCAGCAGAGATGGACAGGGCGGCACAGATACGCAGTATTTT,CATSRDGQGGTDTQYF
NA,TRBV5-1,NA,TRBJ2-2,TGCGCCAGCAGCTTGGGGAGAAACACCGGGGAGCTGTTTTTT,CASSLGRNTGELFF
NA,TRBV18,TRBD1,TRBJ1-2,TGTGCCAGCTCGTGGGACAGGGTGGATGGCTACACCTTC,CASSWDRVDGYTF
NA,TRBV4-1,TRBD1,TRBJ2-7,TGCGCCAGCAGCCAAGTGGGACAGGGGTTTCACGAGCAGTACTTC,CASSQVGQGFHEQYF
NA,TRBV2,TRBD1,TRBJ1-5,TGTGCCAGCAGTGTTGAGACAGGGGGCAATCAGCCCCAGCATTTT,CASSVETGGNQPQHF
NA,TRBV19,TRBD2,TRBJ2-7,TGTGCCAGTAGTGAGGTAGCGGGGGTGAACGTGGAGCAGTACTTC,CASSEVAGVNVEQYF
NA,TRBV20-1,NA,TRBJ1-5,TGCAGTGCTAGTCCGGGGGGTAGGAGCAATCAGCCCCAGCATTTT,CSASPGGRSNQPQHF
many,TRBV14,TRBD1,TRBJ2-1,TGTGCCAGCAGCTACCCACAGGGGGCAAGGAATGAGCAGTTCTTC,CASSYPQGARNEQFF
NA,TRBV14,NA,TRBJ2-7,TGTGCCAGCAGCCAATTAAGTCAGGGAAGTCACGAGCAGTACTTC,CASSQLSQGSHEQYF
NA,TRBV13,NA,TRBJ1-1,TGTGCCAGCAGCTTCTCCAACAGAGAGAACACTGAAGCTTTCTTT,CASSFSNRENTEAFF
NA,TRBV24-1,NA,TRBJ1-5,TGTGCCACAAGGGAGGGGGGCAATCAGCCCCAGCATTTT,CATREGGNQPQHF
NA,TRBV7-2,TRBD1,TRBJ1-2,TGTGCCAGCAGCTCCGACAGGGCCGTTAACTATGGCTACACCTTC,CASSSDRAVNYGYTF
NA,TRBV25-1,TRBD1,TRBJ1-5,TGTGCCAGCAGTGGGACAGGAAGCAATCAGCCCCAGCATTTT,CASSGTGSNQPQHF
NA,TRBV7-2,TRBD2,TRBJ2-1,TGTGCCAGCAGCCTACTACTAGCGGGAGGGCCAAGCTCCTACAATGAGCAGTTCTTC,CASSLLLAGGPSSYNEQFF
NA,TRBV9,TRBD1,TRBJ2-7,TGTGCCAGCAGCGCCGGGGGACAGGGGATCGAGCAGTACTTC,CASSAGGQGIEQYF
NA,TRBV5-5,NA,TRBJ2-7,TGTGCCAGCAGCAGAACCCCAGACAGCTCCTACGAGCAGTACTTC,CASSRTPDSSYEQYF
NA,TRBV5-1,NA,TRBJ2-1,TGCGCCAGCAGCTGGGCGACAGAAGGCAATGAGCAGTTCTTC,CASSWATEGNEQFF
NA,TRBV7-8,TRBD1,TRBJ2-3,TGTGCCAGCAGCTTAGGACAGGGGGGCACAGATACGCAGTATTTT,CASSLGQGGTDTQYF
NA,TRBV7-8,TRBD1,TRBJ1-6,TGTGCCAGCAGCCCCCGGACAGGGACCGATTCACCCCTCCACTTT,CASSPRTGTDSPLHF